The present T cell receptor beta chain was sequenced within a study of T-cell memory formation after mild COVID-19. Study-wide findings and caveats: Contracting clones from day 15 to 85 showed balanced CD4/CD8; later expanders favored CD4+. Among clones peaking at day 37 in the second wave, SARS-CoV-2 specificity remained unconfirmed.

In the case of this clonotype: Its antigen is unknown.

Employing constant-segment primers, 5'RACE generated TCR alpha and TCR beta cDNA libraries bearing sample barcodes and UMIs. A single record per CDR3 protein comes from TCRdb applying MiXCR to the 5' RACE reads. The data contain about 350,000 distinct CDR3 sequences, approximately 15% of them singletons. J was trimmed by 3 bases and V by 10 bases; bases with no gene match: 17. Germline CDR1 and CDR2: ENHRY and SYGVKD. CDR3 length: 16 residues. Sequencing was performed on PBMCs or a T cell subset sorted from them (not recorded which). V gene TRBV10-3 combines with J gene TRBJ1-1, with 7 bases fitting TRBD1. The sequence was collected from a man younger than 35 who had mild COVID-19 (a few samples of this study predate the infection). Cell type and time point are not known. The CDR3 spells CATLGTANKRDTEAFF. The CDR3 DNA follows: TGTGCCACCCTCGGGACAGCGAATAAGAGGGACACTGAAGCTTTCTTT.